The 6 T cell receptor beta chains below all came from one sample that was sequenced in a study of control samples from healthy donors and cancer patients. Method: immunoSEQ multiplex PCR; TCRdb's copy keeps in-frame clones and lacks some. Among tens of thousands of clones listed, more than 80% were seen once. Sample: blood. The receptors here all came from a man aged 55 to 70 in good health.

The sample holds a few counts of this clone. The V and J genes are TRBV27 and TRBJ2-1; D may be TRBD2 (6 bases). Trimming pared 2 bases from V and 9 bases from J, leaving 17 bases between. Germline V gene data show CDR1 as MNHEY and CDR2 as SMNVEV (reference sequence). CDR3 length: 15 residues. The DNA for the CDR3 is TGTGCCAGCAGTTTAAGGACTGATGGGGGGAGTGAGCAGTTCTTC. Encoded protein: CASSLRTDGGSEQFF.

V gene TRBV6-4 combines with J gene TRBJ2-2; D ambiguous. The length of the CDR3 is 13 residues. Germline CDR1 is MRHNA and CDR2 is SNTAGT. The V and J ends lost 2 bases and 8 bases respectively, with 9 bases between them. The CDR3 DNA follows: TGTGCCAGCAGTGACAAGGAGTCTGGGGAGCTGTTTTTT. This encodes CASSDKESGELFF.

This clone was seen a handful of times. The chain recombines TRBV11-3 with TRBJ2-2; either TRBD1 or TRBD2 may supply D (5 bases each). The CDR3 is made up of 16 amino acids. V was shortened by 0 bases and J by 4 bases, with 12 bases between the two germline ends. Germline V gene data show CDR1 as SGHNT and CDR2 as YENEEA. In DNA form, the CDR3 reads TGTGCCAGCAGCTTAGATAATCGGGGACCCACCGGGGAGCTGTTTTTT. Protein sequence: CASSLDNRGPTGELFF.

The J gene is TRBJ2-1, the V gene TRBV30; D is ambiguous. The V gene lost 1 base and the J gene lost 6 bases, with 10 bases spanning the gap. Germline-derived CDR1 and CDR2 are GTSNPN and SVGIG (reference sequence). CDR3 length: 13 residues. CDR3 sequence reads: CAWSAGLLNEQFF. In DNA, the CDR3 is TGTGCCTGGAGTGCCGGGCTTCTCAATGAGCAGTTCTTC.

This clone was detected only a few times. J is TRBJ2-1 and V is TRBV5-6; TRBD1 might be the D (5 bases). Germline V gives CDR1 SGHDT, CDR2 YYEEEE. V lost 4 bases, J lost 3 bases, and 14 bases lay in between. This CDR3 has 15 amino acids. This chain's CDR3 is CASSHRQMDYNEQFF. The CDR3 DNA reads TGTGCCAGCAGCCATAGACAGATGGACTACAATGAGCAGTTCTTC.

The chain combines TRBV2 with TRBJ1-2; weak D call: TRBD1 (6 bases). The length of the CDR3 is 13 residues. The V gene's germline CDR1 is SNHLY and CDR2 FYNNEI. V dropped 5 bases and J dropped 5 bases, with 12 bases sitting between them. Here the CDR3 reads CASSTTGPYGYTF. CDR3 coding DNA: TGTGCCAGCAGTACGACAGGCCCTTATGGCTACACCTTC. Looking up the rest from reference TRBV2 and TRBJ1-2 gives the full variable domain: EPEVTQTPSHQVTQMGQEVILRCVPISNHLYFYWYRQILGQKVEFLVSFYNNEISEKSEIFDDQFSVERPDGSNFTLKIRSTKLEDSAMYFCASSTTGPYGYTFGSGTRLTVV.